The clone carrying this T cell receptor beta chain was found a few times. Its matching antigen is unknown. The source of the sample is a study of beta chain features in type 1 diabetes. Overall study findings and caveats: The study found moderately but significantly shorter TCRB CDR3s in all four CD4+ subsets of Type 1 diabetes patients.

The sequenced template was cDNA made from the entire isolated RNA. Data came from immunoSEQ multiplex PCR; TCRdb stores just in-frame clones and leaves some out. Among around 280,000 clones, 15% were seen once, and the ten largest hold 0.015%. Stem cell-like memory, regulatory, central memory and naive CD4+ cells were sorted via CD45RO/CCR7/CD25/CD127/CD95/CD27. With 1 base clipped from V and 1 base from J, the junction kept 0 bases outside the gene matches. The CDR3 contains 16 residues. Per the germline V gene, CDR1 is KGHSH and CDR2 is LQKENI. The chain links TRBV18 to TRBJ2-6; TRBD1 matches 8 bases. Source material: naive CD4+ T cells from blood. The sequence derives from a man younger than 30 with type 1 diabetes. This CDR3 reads CASSPRTGSGANVLTF. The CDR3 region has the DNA TGTGCCAGCTCACCACGGACAGGGTCTGGGGCCAACGTCCTGACTTTC.